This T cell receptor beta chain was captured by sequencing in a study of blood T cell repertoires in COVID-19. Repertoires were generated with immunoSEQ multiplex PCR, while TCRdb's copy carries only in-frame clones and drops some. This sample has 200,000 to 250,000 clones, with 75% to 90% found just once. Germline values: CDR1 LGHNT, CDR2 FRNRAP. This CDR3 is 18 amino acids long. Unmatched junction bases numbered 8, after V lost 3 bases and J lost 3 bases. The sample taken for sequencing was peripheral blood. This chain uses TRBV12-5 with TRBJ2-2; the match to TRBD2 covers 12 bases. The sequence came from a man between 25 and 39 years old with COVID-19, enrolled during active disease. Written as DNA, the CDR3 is TGTGCTAGTGGTTTTCTGACTAGCGGGAGAGGGTACACCGGGGAGCTGTTTTTT. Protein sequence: CASGFLTSGRGYTGELFF.